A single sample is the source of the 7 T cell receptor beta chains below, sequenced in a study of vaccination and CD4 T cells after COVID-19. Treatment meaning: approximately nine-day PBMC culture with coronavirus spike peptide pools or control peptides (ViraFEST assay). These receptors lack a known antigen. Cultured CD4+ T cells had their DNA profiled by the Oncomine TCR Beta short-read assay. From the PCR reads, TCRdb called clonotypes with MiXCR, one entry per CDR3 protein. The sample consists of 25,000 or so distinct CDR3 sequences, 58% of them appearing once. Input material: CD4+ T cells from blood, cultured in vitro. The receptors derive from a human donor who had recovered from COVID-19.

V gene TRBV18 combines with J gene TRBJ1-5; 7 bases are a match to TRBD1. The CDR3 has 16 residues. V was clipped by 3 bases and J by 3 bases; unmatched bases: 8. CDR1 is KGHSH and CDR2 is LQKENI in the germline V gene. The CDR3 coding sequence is TGTGCCAGCTCACCCTCGACAGGGACGGCCAATCAGCCCCAGCATTTT. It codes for CASSPSTGTANQPQHF.

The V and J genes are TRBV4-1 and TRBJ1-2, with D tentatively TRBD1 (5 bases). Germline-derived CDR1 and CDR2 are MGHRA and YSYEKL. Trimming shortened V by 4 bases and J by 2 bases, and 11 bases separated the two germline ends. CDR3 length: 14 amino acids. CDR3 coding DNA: TGCGCCAGCAGCCCTACGGGACGGAACTATGGCTACACCTTC. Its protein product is CASSPTGRNYGYTF.

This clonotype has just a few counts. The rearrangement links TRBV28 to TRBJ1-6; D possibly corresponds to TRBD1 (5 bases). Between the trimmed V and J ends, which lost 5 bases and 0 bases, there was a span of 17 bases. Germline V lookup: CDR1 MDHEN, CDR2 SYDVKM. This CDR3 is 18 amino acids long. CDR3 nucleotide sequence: TGTGCCAGCAGTCCACCCAGAGGGGCTAGCTCCTATAATTCACCCCTCCACTTT. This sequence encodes CASSPPRGASSYNSPLHF.

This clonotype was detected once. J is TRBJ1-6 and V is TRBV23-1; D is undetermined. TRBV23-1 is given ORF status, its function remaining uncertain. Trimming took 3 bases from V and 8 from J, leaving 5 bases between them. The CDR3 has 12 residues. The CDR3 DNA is TGCGCCAGCAGTCAGATGGATTCACCCCTCCACTTT. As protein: CASSQMDSPLHF.

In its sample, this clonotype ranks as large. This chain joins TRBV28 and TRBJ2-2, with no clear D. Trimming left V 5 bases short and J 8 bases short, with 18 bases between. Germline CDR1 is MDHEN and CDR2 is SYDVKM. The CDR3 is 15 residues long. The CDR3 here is CASSRATSDEGELFF. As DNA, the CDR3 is TGTGCCAGCAGTCGCGCTACCTCAGACGAGGGGGAGCTGTTTTTT.

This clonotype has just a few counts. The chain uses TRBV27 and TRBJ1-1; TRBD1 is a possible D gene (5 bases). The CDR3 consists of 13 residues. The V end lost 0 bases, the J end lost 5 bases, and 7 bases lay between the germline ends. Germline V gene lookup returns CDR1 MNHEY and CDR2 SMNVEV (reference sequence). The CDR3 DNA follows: TGTGCCAGCAGTTTATCCAAGGGGACTGAAGCTTTCTTT. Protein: CASSLSKGTEAFF.

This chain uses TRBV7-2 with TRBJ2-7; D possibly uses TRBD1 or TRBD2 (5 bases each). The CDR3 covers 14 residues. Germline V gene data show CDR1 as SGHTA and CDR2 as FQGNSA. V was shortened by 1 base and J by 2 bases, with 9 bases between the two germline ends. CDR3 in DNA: TGTGCCAGCAGCTTAGAGAGGGGAACCTACGAGCAGTACTTC. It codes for CASSLERGTYEQYF.